The TCR beta chain under discussion was sequenced for a study of identical twins. The V and J ends lost 5 bases and 10 bases respectively, with 14 bases between them. The germline gives CDR1 MNHEY, CDR2 SMNVEV (reference sequence). The CDR3 has 13 residues. TCRdb passed the 5' RACE reads through MiXCR, listing each CDR3 protein once. Seen here are about 690,000 distinct CDR3 sequences, less than 25% observed once, and the top ten hold 4.3%. The data were also submitted as part of a second study, on T cells expressing NK-cell markers. That source reports: Out of eight donors sequenced, seven tested HCMV-seropositive and the remaining one seronegative. Several experiments added an anti-gamma-delta TCR antibody to sort only alpha-beta TCR T cells.

Input material: PBMCs. The chain employs TRBV27 and TRBJ2-2, with D possibly being TRBD1 (6 bases). This clonotype was obtained from a young woman in good health. CDR3 in DNA: TGTGCCAGCAGTGTTCCAGGGGCCCCGGAGCTGTTTTTT. Translating it yields CASSVPGAPELFF.